Shown below are 2 T cell receptor beta chains from a single sample sequenced in a study of PD-1 blockade in classical Hodgkin lymphoma. TCRdb keeps only in-frame clones here, not all; method: immunoSEQ multiplex PCR. Of 10,000 to 15,000 clones listed, approximately 79% were seen once; the top ten hold approximately 25%. No patient escaped relapse after autologous stem cell transplantation, and brentuximab vedotin exposure varied. The authors enriched CD8+ T cells from thawed PBMCs via magnetic negative selection. The source was CD8+ T cells from blood, collected at baseline. The receptors come from a human donor with classical Hodgkin lymphoma.

The rearrangement links TRBV9 to TRBJ1-2, with 11 bases lining up with TRBD1. Unmatched junction bases numbered 12, after V lost 1 base and J lost 7 bases. The V gene's germline CDR1 is SGDLS and CDR2 YYNGEE. The CDR3 totals 17 residues. CDR3 in amino acids: CASSVFSGTGGSSGYTF. CDR3 in DNA: TGTGCCAGCAGCGTATTTTCCGGGACAGGGGGGTCGAGTGGCTACACCTTC.

This chain links TRBV25-1 with TRBJ1-2; D is possibly TRBD1 (6 bases). This CDR3 has 16 amino acids. The V end lost 1 base, the J end lost 3 bases, and 15 bases lay between the germline ends. In germline, CDR1 is MGHDK, CDR2 SYGVNS. The CDR3 spells CASSEFSGVGDYGYTF. CDR3 DNA sequence: TGTGCCAGCAGTGAATTTTCAGGGGTCGGTGACTATGGCTACACCTTC.